This T cell receptor (beta chain) emerged from a study of blood T cells in healthy people across ages. Comments on this clonotype: As yet, its antigen is unknown.

Study-level points and caveats: Diversity figures derived from one million T cells were judged to underestimate the true value. Unknown donor CMV status possibly confounded expanded clonotype changes. Across the age range, TCR beta diversity per million T cells fell in a roughly linear way.

The CDR3 loop spans 16 amino acids. Germline CDR1 reads DFQATT; CDR2 reads SNEGSKA (reference sequence). J gave up 6 bases and V 0 bases, and 5 bases lay outside the gene matches. Using a J-beta primer mix together with a sample-barcoded 5' primer, a second PCR was run for roughly 6 to 12 cycles. TCRdb re-called the 5' RACE reads with MiXCR, one entry per CDR3 protein. There are roughly 800,000 distinct CDR3 sequences in the sample; more than 20% occur only once, and approximately 4% lies in the top ten. The data also belong to a second study, concerning T cells of mothers and their children.

The specimen was blood. The chain couples TRBV20-1 to TRBJ2-2, with 12 bases aligning to TRBD2. This receptor was identified in a boy aged 5-17 years in good health. The chain's CDR3 is CSARERTSGMPGELFF. CDR3 DNA: TGCAGTGCTAGAGAACGGACTAGCGGGATGCCCGGGGAGCTGTTTTTT.